This is a list of T cell receptor beta chains from one sample in a study of T cells after posttransplantation cyclophosphamide. TCRdb keeps only in-frame clones here, not all; method: immunoSEQ multiplex PCR. The table lists about 12,000 clones, with no singletons. The sample comprised PBMCs. The receptors stem from a woman aged 40 to 50 in good health, CMV-negative, and a related stem cell transplant donor. Each CDR3 is given with its conserved first and last residue. A D gene is named only where the DNA matches it firmly. Clone size is not always given. Where it is, it says once, few, many or a class for expanded clones.

cdr3_nt,cdr3_aa,cdr3_length,clone_size,v_call,j_call,d_call
TGTGCCAGCAGCTTAAGAGGGACTAGCCAAGATACGCAGTATTTT,CASSLRGTSQDTQYF,15,many,TRBV7-3,TRBJ2-3,TRBD2
TGTGCTAGTACGTCGGGGGGGCCGAACACTGAAGCTTTCTTT,CASTSGGPNTEAFF,14,many,TRBV12-5,TRBJ1-1,-
TGCGCCAGCAGCTTCGGGGGGCCCGAAGATACGCAGTATTTT,CASSFGGPEDTQYF,14,many,TRBV5-1,TRBJ2-3,-
TGTGCCAGCAGCGTAGCTTCGGGTCACTATAATGAGCAGTTCTTC,CASSVASGHYNEQFF,15,few,TRBV9,TRBJ2-1,-
TGCAGCGTTCTCCTAGAGTCCGATACGCAGTATTTT,CSVLLESDTQYF,12,many,TRBV29-1,TRBJ2-3,-
TGTGCCAGCAGCGTAGTACAGGGGGCGAATGAAAAACTGTTTTTT,CASSVVQGANEKLFF,15,many,TRBV9,TRBJ1-4,TRBD1
TGTGCCAGCAGTTATCTATTCCCTAACTATGGCTACACCTTC,CASSYLFPNYGYTF,14,many,TRBV6-5,TRBJ1-2,-
TGTGCCAGCAGCTCCCAAATTAGGGACAGGAGTAACTATGGCTACACCTTC,CASSSQIRDRSNYGYTF,17,many,TRBV7-9,TRBJ1-2,TRBD1
TGCGCCAGCAGCTCGGGACAGGGTTCGGACACTGAAGCTTTCTTT,CASSSGQGSDTEAFF,15,many,TRBV5-1,TRBJ1-1,TRBD1
TGTGCCAGCAGCTTACAGGGGGCCGGTTACACTGAAGCTTTCTTT,CASSLQGAGYTEAFF,15,-,TRBV7-6,TRBJ1-1,TRBD1
TGTGCCAGCAGCTTGAAAAGCGGGAGTACGGGGGAGACCCAGTACTTC,CASSLKSGSTGETQYF,16,few,TRBV5-6,TRBJ2-5,TRBD2
TGCGCCAGCAGCCCGGGACAGATAAATTCACCCCTCCACTTT,CASSPGQINSPLHF,14,many,TRBV5-1,TRBJ1-6,TRBD1
TGTGCCAGCAGTCTGAGGGCAGCCTACGAGCAGTACTTC,CASSLRAAYEQYF,13,many,TRBV27,TRBJ2-7,-
TGTGCCAGCAGTGAAGGTTGGGGGCAAGATACGCAGTATTTT,CASSEGWGQDTQYF,14,many,TRBV6-1,TRBJ2-3,-
TGCGCCAGCAGCTTAAGTCCCGCGGGACAGCTCCGTGGCTACACCTTC,CASSLSPAGQLRGYTF,16,many,TRBV5-1,TRBJ1-2,TRBD1